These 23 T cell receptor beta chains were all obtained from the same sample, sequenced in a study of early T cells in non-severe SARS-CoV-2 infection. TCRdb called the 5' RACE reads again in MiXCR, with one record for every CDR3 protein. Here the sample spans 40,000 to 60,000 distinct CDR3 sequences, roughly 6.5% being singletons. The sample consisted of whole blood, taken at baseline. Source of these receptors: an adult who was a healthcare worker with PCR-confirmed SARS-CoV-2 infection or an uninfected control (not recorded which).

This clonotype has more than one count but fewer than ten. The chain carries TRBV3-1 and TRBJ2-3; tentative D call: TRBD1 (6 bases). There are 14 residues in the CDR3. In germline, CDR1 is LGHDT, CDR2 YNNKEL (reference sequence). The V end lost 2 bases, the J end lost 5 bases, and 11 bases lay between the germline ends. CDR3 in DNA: TGTGCCAGCAGCCAACAGGGGCTAGGAGATACGCAGTATTTT. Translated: CASSQQGLGDTQYF.

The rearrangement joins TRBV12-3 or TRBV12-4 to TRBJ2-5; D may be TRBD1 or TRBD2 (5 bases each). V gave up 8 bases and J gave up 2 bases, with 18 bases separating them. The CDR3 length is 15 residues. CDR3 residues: CASYMYGGEQETQYF. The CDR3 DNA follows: TGTGCCAGCTATATGTATGGGGGAGAGCAAGAGACCCAGTACTTC.

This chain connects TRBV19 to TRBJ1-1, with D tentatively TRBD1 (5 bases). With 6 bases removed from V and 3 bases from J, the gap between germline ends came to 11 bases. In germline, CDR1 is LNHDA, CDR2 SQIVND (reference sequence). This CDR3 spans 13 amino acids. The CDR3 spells CASRASGDTEAFF. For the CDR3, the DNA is TGTGCCAGTAGAGCCTCGGGGGACACTGAAGCTTTCTTT.

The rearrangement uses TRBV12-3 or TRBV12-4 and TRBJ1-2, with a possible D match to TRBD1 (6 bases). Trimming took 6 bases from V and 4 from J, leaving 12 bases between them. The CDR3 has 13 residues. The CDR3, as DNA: TGTGCCAGCAGCCCACGAGGGGGCTATGGCTACACCTTC. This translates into CASSPRGGYGYTF.

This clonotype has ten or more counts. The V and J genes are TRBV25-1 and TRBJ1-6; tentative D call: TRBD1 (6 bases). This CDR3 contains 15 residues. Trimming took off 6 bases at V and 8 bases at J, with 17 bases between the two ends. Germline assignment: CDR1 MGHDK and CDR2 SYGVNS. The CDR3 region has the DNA TGTGCCAGCAGCCCATCCGGGACAAATTATTCACCCCTCCACTTT. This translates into CASSPSGTNYSPLHF.

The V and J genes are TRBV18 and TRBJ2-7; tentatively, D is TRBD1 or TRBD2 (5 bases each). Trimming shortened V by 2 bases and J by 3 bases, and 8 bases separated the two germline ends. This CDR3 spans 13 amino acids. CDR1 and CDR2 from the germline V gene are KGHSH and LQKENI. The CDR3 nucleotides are TGTGCCAGCTCACCAGGGGGTGACTACGAGCAGTACTTC. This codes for CASSPGGDYEQYF.

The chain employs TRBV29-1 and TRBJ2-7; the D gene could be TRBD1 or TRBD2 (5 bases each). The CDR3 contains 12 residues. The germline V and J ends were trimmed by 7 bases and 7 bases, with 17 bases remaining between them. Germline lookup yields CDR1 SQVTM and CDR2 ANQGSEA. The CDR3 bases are TGCAGCGCCGGCCCCGGGACGGGAGAGCAGTACTTC. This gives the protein CSAGPGTGEQYF.

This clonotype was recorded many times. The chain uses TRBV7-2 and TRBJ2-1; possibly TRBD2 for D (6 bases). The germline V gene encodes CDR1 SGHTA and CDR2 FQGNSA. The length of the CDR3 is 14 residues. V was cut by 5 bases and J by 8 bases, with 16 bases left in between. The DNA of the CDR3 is TGTGCCAGCAGCCCGGCGGGACTTGGCGATGAGCAGTTCTTC. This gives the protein CASSPAGLGDEQFF. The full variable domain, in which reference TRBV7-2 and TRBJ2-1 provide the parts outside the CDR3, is GAGVSQSPSNKVTEKGKDVELRCDPISGHTALYWYRQSLGQGLEFLIYFQGNSAPDKSGLPSDRFSAERTGGSVSTLTIQRTQQEDSAVYLCASSPAGLGDEQFFGPGTRLTVL.

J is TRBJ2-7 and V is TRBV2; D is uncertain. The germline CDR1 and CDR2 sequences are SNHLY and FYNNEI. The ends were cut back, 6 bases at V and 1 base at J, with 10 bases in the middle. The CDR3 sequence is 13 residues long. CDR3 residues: CASSWAPSYEQYF. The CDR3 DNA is TGTGCCAGCAGCTGGGCCCCATCCTACGAGCAGTACTTC.

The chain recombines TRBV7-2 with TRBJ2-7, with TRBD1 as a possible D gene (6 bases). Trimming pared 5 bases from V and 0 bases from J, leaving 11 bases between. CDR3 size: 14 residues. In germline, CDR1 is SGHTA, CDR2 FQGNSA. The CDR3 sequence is CASSGNRDSYEQYF. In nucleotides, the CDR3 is TGTGCCAGCAGCGGAAACAGGGACTCCTACGAGCAGTACTTC. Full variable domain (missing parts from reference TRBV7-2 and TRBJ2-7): GAGVSQSPSNKVTEKGKDVELRCDPISGHTALYWYRQSLGQGLEFLIYFQGNSAPDKSGLPSDRFSAERTGGSVSTLTIQRTQQEDSAVYLCASSGNRDSYEQYFGPGTRLTVT.

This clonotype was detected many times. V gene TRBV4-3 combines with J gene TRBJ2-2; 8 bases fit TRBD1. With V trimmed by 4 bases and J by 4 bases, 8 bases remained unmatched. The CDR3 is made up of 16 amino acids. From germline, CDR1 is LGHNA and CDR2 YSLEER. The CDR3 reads CASSPEGQARTGELFF. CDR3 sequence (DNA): TGCGCCAGCAGCCCTGAGGGACAGGCGCGCACCGGGGAGCTGTTTTTT.

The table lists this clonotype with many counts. The CDR3 DNA is TGCGCCAGCAGCCAACGGGCCCGGACAGGCATAACCTACGAGCAGTACTTC. Translating gives CASSQRARTGITYEQYF. The gene calls are TRBV4-3 and TRBJ2-7; 7 nucleotides match TRBD1. The CDR3 has 17 residues. Germline CDR1 reads LGHNA; CDR2 reads YSLEER. J gave up 2 bases and V 2 bases, and 12 bases lay outside the gene matches.

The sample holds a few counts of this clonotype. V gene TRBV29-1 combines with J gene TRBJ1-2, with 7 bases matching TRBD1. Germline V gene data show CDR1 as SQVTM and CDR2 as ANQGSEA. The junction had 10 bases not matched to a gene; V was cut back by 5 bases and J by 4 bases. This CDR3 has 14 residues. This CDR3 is CSVNYGTDIYGYTF. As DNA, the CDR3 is TGCAGCGTTAACTACGGGACAGACATCTATGGCTACACCTTC.

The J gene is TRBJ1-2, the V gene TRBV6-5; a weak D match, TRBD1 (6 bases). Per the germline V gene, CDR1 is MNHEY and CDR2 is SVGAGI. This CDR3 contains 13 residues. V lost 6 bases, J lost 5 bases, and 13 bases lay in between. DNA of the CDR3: TGTGCCAGCAGACGGACAGAGGGTTATGGCTACACCTTC. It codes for CASRRTEGYGYTF.

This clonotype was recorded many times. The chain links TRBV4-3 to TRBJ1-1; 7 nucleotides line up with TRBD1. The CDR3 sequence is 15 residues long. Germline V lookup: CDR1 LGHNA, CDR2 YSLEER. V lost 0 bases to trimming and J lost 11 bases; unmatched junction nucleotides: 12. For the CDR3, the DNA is TGCGCCAGCAGCCAAGACAGGTCCAGGGGGAATGGGGCTTTCTTT. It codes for CASSQDRSRGNGAFF.

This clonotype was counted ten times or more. This CDR3 is CASSFPGPAGGAQHF. CDR3 in DNA: TGTGCCAGCAGCTTCCCGGGACCCGCTGGGGGGGCCCAGCATTTT. V gene TRBV11-2 combines with J gene TRBJ1-5; D is possibly TRBD1 (5 bases). This CDR3 has 15 residues. Looked up from germline, CDR1 is SGHAT and CDR2 is FQNNGV. V was cut by 3 bases and J by 11 bases, with 20 bases left in between. Together with reference TRBV11-2 and TRBJ1-5, the CDR3 gives the full variable domain: EAGVAQSPRYKIIEKRQSVAFWCNPISGHATLYWYQQILGQGPKLLIQFQNNGVVDDSQLPKDRFSAERLKGVDSTLKIQPAKLEDSAVYLCASSFPGPAGGAQHFGDGTRLSIL.

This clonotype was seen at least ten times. Here the CDR3 reads CASSSGAQGNIQYF. In DNA form, the CDR3 reads TGCGCCAGCAGCTCCGGGGCCCAGGGAAACATTCAGTACTTC. This chain joins TRBV5-1 and TRBJ2-4; perhaps D is TRBD1 or TRBD2 (5 bases each). The CDR3 has 14 residues. CDR1 is SGHRS, CDR2 YFSETQ, per germline. Trimming took 3 bases from V and 6 from J, leaving 13 bases between them.

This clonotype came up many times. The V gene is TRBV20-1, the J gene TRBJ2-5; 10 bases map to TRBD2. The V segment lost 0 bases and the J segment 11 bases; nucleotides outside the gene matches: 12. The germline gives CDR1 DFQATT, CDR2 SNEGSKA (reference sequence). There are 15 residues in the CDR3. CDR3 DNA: TGCAGTGCTAGAGATCGACGGCTAGCGGGGGCCCCGCAGTACTTC. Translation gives CSARDRRLAGAPQYF.

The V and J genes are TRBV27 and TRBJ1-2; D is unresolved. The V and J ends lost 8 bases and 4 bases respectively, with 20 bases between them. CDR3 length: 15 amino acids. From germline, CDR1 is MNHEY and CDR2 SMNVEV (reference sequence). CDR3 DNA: TGTGCCAGCCGTCTCCAAGGGCGAGTGGGCTATGGCTACACCTTC. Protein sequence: CASRLQGRVGYGYTF.

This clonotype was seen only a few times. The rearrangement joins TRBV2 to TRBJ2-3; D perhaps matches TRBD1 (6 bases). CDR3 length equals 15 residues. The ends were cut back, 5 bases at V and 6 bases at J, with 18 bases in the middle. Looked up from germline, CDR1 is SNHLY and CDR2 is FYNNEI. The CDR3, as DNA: TGTGCCAGCAGTATTGGGACACAACTTGGGGATACGCAGTATTTT. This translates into CASSIGTQLGDTQYF.

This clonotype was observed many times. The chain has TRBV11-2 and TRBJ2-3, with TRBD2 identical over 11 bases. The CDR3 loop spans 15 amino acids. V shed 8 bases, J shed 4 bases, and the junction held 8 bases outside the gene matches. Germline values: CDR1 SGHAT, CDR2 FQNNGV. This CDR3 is CASGRLAGNPDTQYF. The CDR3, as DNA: TGTGCCAGCGGGAGACTAGCGGGGAACCCAGATACGCAGTATTTT. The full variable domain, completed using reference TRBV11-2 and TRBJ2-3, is EAGVAQSPRYKIIEKRQSVAFWCNPISGHATLYWYQQILGQGPKLLIQFQNNGVVDDSQLPKDRFSAERLKGVDSTLKIQPAKLEDSAVYLCASGRLAGNPDTQYFGPGTRLTVL.

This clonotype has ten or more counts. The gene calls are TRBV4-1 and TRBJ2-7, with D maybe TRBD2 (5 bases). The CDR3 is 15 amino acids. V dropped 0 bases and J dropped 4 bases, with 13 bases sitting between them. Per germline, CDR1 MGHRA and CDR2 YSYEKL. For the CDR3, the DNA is TGCGCCAGCAGCCAAGACACATACAGCGGTTACGAGCAGTACTTC. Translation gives CASSQDTYSGYEQYF.

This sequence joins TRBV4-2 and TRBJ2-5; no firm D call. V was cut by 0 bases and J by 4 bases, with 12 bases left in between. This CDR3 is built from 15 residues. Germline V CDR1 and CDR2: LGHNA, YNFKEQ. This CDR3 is CASSQDSARLETQYF. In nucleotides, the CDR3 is TGTGCCAGCAGCCAAGATTCGGCGCGTCTAGAGACCCAGTACTTC.